The 10 T cell receptor beta chains reported below all come from one sample, sequenced in a study of T cells in Graves' hyperthyroidism and ophthalmopathy. RNA transcripts yielded amplified TCR beta CDR3 regions. HTBI primers were the set used in a first-round RT-PCR of the TCR CDR3. TCRdb ran MiXCR on the multiplex PCR reads and lists one entry per CDR3 protein. This table has more than 550,000 distinct CDR3 sequences, 17% appearing once. The sequencing input was blood. The source is a man aged 50-59 years with Graves' hyperthyroidism.

This chain links TRBV6-2 or TRBV6-3 with TRBJ1-5, with unresolved D. The CDR3 extends over 13 amino acids. V was clipped by 4 bases and J by 9 bases, with 13 bases between them. Germline V gene sequence: CDR1 MNHEY, CDR2 SVGEGT. The CDR3 reads CASSWARMRPQHF. In DNA form, the CDR3 reads TGTGCCAGCAGTTGGGCGCGAATGAGGCCCCAGCATTTT.

This clonotype came up a few times. V usage is TRBV6-1 and J usage is TRBJ2-4; no clear D. There are 15 residues in the CDR3. Trimming removed 5 bases from V and 3 bases from J, with 14 bases in between. Germline V gene sequence: CDR1 MNHNS, CDR2 SASEGT. The CDR3 nucleotides read TGTGCCAGCAGTCCCATACTAACGCTCAAAAACATTCAGTACTTC. Translating it yields CASSPILTLKNIQYF.

There are a few counts of this clonotype. The CDR3 bases are TGTGCCAGCAGCCCGACTAGCGGGAGACCCCATGAGCAGTTCTTC. Amino acids: CASSPTSGRPHEQFF. The chain recombines TRBV9 with TRBJ2-1; TRBD2 aligns across 12 bases. The CDR3 is made up of 15 amino acids. Germline lookup yields CDR1 SGDLS and CDR2 YYNGEE. The junction had 7 bases not matched to a gene; V was cut back by 4 bases and J by 8 bases. Filled out from reference TRBV9 and TRBJ2-1, the complete variable domain reads DSGVTQTPKHLITATGQRVTLRCSPRSGDLSVYWYQQSLDQGLQFLIQYYNGEERAKGNILERFSAQQFPDLHSELNLSSLELGDSALYFCASSPTSGRPHEQFFGPGTRLTVL.

This clonotype appeared many times. This rearrangement joins TRBV7-2 to TRBJ1-4; TRBD1 agrees at 11 bases. CDR1 and CDR2 from the germline V gene are SGHTA and FQGNSA. CDR3 length: 17 residues. V shed 1 base and J 4 bases; nucleotides not matched to a gene: 5. This chain's CDR3 is CASSLDRTGGVNEKLFF. For the CDR3, the DNA is TGTGCCAGCAGCTTAGATAGGACAGGGGGCGTTAATGAAAAACTGTTTTTT.

The chain employs TRBV19 and TRBJ1-1; the match to TRBD1 covers 9 bases. Germline V gene lookup returns CDR1 LNHDA and CDR2 SQIVND (reference sequence). The V segment lost 7 bases and the J segment 5 bases; nucleotides outside the gene matches: 14. The CDR3 consists of 16 residues. The DNA of the CDR3 is TGTGCCAGTACCTCCCTCAGGACAGGGGTTAGAACTGAAGCTTTCTTT. Amino acid sequence: CASTSLRTGVRTEAFF.

This chain joins TRBV28 and TRBJ1-4; tentative D call: TRBD1 (6 bases). Germline assignment: CDR1 MDHEN and CDR2 SYDVKM. This CDR3 is built from 14 residues. The ends were cut back, 5 bases at V and 8 bases at J, with 15 bases in the middle. This chain's CDR3 is CASSEYRVEEKLFF. CDR3 sequence (DNA): TGTGCCAGCAGTGAGTACAGGGTGGAAGAAAAACTGTTTTTT.

This clonotype was detected ten times or more. The J gene is TRBJ2-3, the V gene TRBV18, with D maybe TRBD2 (5 bases). Germline V gene lookup returns CDR1 KGHSH and CDR2 LQKENI. Trimming removed 1 base at V and 8 bases at J, with 13 bases between. The CDR3 loop spans 14 amino acids. The CDR3 protein is CASSPRGSGVTQYF. In DNA form, the CDR3 reads TGTGCCAGCTCACCACGAGGTTCCGGGGTTACGCAGTATTTT. Drawing the rest from reference TRBV18 and TRBJ2-3, the complete variable domain is NAGVMQNPRHLVRRRGQEARLRCSPMKGHSHVYWYRQLPEEGLKFMVYLQKENIIDESGMPKERFSAEFPKEGPSILRIQQVVRGDSAAYFCASSPRGSGVTQYFGPGTRLTVL.

This clonotype has at least ten counts. This sequence joins TRBV28 and TRBJ2-1; 11 positions match TRBD2. The CDR3 is 15 residues long. Germline-derived CDR1 and CDR2 are MDHEN and SYDVKM. V dropped 7 bases and J dropped 2; count of bases not matched to a gene: 4. The CDR3 sequence: CASTDSGRAYNEQFF. The CDR3 region has the DNA TGTGCCAGCACAGATAGCGGGAGGGCCTACAATGAGCAGTTCTTC.

This clonotype was recorded many times. V usage is TRBV18 and J usage is TRBJ2-3; TRBD2 matches 13 bases. V trimming: 5 bases; J trimming: 0 bases; junction bases outside the gene matches: 5. This CDR3 has 17 amino acids. Germline V gene lookup returns CDR1 KGHSH and CDR2 LQKENI. CDR3 residues: CASSAGLAGVSTDTQYF. DNA for the CDR3: TGTGCCAGCTCAGCCGGACTAGCGGGAGTGAGCACAGATACGCAGTATTTT.

In its sample, this clonotype was seen many times. The chain couples TRBV3-1 to TRBJ2-3; D ambiguous. Trimming took off 1 base at V and 0 bases at J, with 8 bases between the two ends. Germline V gene sequence: CDR1 LGHDT, CDR2 YNNKEL (reference sequence). The CDR3 runs to 15 residues. The CDR3 sequence: CASSQVYSSTDTQYF. The CDR3 coding sequence is TGTGCCAGCAGCCAAGTCTACTCTAGCACAGATACGCAGTATTTT.